This note documents a single T cell receptor (beta chain) sequence. The V and J ends lost 4 bases and 8 bases, in that order; junction bases with no gene match: 9. The CDR3 spans 16 residues. TCRdb re-derived calls from the RT-PCR reads in MiXCR, one entry per CDR3 protein. The sample lists 500,000 to 600,000 distinct CDR3 sequences, approximately 12% seen once, with about a tenth in the top ten. The data belong to a study of response to subunit inactivated influenza vaccine. The chain carries TRBV12-3 or TRBV12-4 and TRBJ2-1; TRBD2 aligns across 12 bases. This specimen consisted of PBMCs from blood, obtained on the day of vaccination. This sequence originates from a man aged 50 or older who received an inactivated influenza vaccine. DNA for the CDR3: TGTGCCAGCAGTTCCCCGGCGACTAGCGGGAGAGATGAGCAGTTCTTC. It encodes CASSSPATSGRDEQFF.